The TCR beta chain under discussion was sequenced for a study of blood T cell repertoires in COVID-19. In the study overall: The study drew acute and convalescent COVID-19 samples from the United States, Italy and Spain.

With 2 bases clipped from V and 2 bases from J, the junction kept 0 bases outside the gene matches. The length of the CDR3 is 15 residues. Germline-derived CDR1 and CDR2 are MNHEY and SMNVEV (reference sequence). Original processing notes: Amplification with reference gene primers provided the estimates of nucleated cell counts. The repertoire was sequenced with immunoSEQ multiplex PCR; TCRdb's copy has only in-frame clones and lacks some. From that table come the V and J calls and clone size; the DNA was used to work out D and trimming. The repertoire has a few hundred thousand clones, just over 90% of them found once; the top ten carry over 0.7%.

This sequence was found in a woman in her forties who had been exposed to COVID-19. V usage is TRBV27 and J usage is TRBJ2-1; the match to TRBD2 covers 10 bases. The sample taken for sequencing was PBMCs or T cells enriched from blood (not recorded which). The CDR3 sequence: CASSLTSGTYNEQFF. Written as DNA, the CDR3 is TGTGCCAGCAGTTTAACTAGCGGGACCTACAATGAGCAGTTCTTC.